This TCR beta chain originates from a study of control samples from healthy donors and cancer patients. Clones were read by immunoSEQ multiplex PCR, and TCRdb kept only the in-frame ones, dropping some. The top ten hold 8% of the sample, which has roughly 98,000 clones, 90% to 95% seen once. Material for sequencing was blood. The clonotype comes from a man between 18 and 29 years old in good health.

CDR3 nucleotide sequence: TGTGCCAGCAGCACGGGACTGACGAAAGAGACCCAGTACTTC. Residues: CASSTGLTKETQYF. This chain uses TRBV7-9 with TRBJ2-5; a weak D match, TRBD2 (6 bases). V was shortened by 5 bases and J by 3 bases, with 13 bases between the two germline ends. The germline V gene encodes CDR1 SEHNR and CDR2 FQNEAQ (reference sequence). The CDR3 consists of 14 residues.